Listed here are 21 T cell receptor beta chains from one sample, sequenced in a study of blood T cells in healthy people across ages. The use of a sample-barcoded 5' primer and a J-beta primer mix characterized a second PCR of roughly 6 to 11 cycles. Via MiXCR, TCRdb re-called the 5' RACE reads, giving one row per CDR3 protein. The sample gives about 640,000 distinct CDR3 sequences, approximately 50% of which show up once; 30% to 45% is in the top ten. Sequenced material: blood. These receptors originate from a man between 60 and 70 years old in good health.

The V and J genes are TRBV27 and TRBJ1-2, with 7 bases lining up with TRBD1. The CDR3 runs 13 residues. V dropped 3 bases and J dropped 8; count of bases not matched to a gene: 6. Germline V lookup: CDR1 MNHEY, CDR2 SMNVEV (reference sequence). The CDR3 sequence: CASSLEGAGGYTF. The CDR3 nucleotides read TGTGCCAGCAGTTTGGAGGGGGCTGGAGGCTACACCTTC.

This clonotype was observed a few times. The rearrangement links TRBV29-1 to TRBJ2-1; the D is unclear. The CDR3 sequence is 17 residues long. Germline CDR1 is SQVTM and CDR2 is ANQGSEA. V lost 1 base and J 8 bases, leaving 24 bases between the germline ends. The CDR3: CSVEGSIFTSPLYEQFF. CDR3 coding DNA: TGCAGCGTTGAAGGTTCAATATTCACCTCCCCTTTATATGAGCAGTTCTTC.

The chain couples TRBV5-8 to TRBJ1-5, with 7 bases lining up with TRBD1. Germline lookup yields CDR1 SGHTS and CDR2 YDEGEE. The ends lost 3 bases at V and 1 base at J; junction bases unmatched: 4. The CDR3 contains 15 residues. Written as DNA, the CDR3 is TGTGCCAGCAGCTCAGGGACAGTGAGCAATCAGCCCCAGCATTTT. Protein: CASSSGTVSNQPQHF.

CDR3 loop: CAAGGLTDTQYF. In DNA form, the CDR3 reads TGTGCTGCTGGGGGACTCACAGATACGCAGTATTTT. The chain is built from TRBV12-3 or TRBV12-4 and TRBJ2-3, with D possibly TRBD2 on 6 matching bases. This CDR3 contains 12 residues.

The chain couples TRBV3-1 to TRBJ1-4; D uncertain. The CDR3 runs to 14 residues. Trimming took off 1 base at V and 7 bases at J, with 10 bases between the two ends. Per the germline V gene, CDR1 is LGHDT and CDR2 is YNNKEL (reference sequence). The CDR3 region has the DNA TGTGCCAGCAGCCAAGGTGTTATCCCTGAAAAACTGTTTTTT. It codes for CASSQGVIPEKLFF.

The chain combines TRBV20-1 with TRBJ1-6, with TRBD1 as a possible D gene (5 bases). V shed 6 bases and J shed 11 bases, with 14 bases lying between them. The CDR3 spans 12 residues. Per the germline V gene, CDR1 is DFQATT and CDR2 is SNEGSKA (reference sequence). CDR3 protein: CSAEGPYPPLHF. The CDR3 DNA reads TGCAGTGCCGAGGGGCCGTATCCACCCCTCCACTTT.

In its sample, this clonotype was seen a few times. The chain has TRBV18 and TRBJ2-4; possibly TRBD1 for D (6 bases). This CDR3 spans 13 amino acids. The germline V gene has CDR1 KGHSH and CDR2 LQKENI. The germline V and J ends were trimmed by 6 bases and 9 bases, with 15 bases remaining between them. CDR3 amino acids: CASSPTGTGIQYF. CDR3 DNA: TGTGCCAGCTCGCCTACAGGGACGGGCATTCAGTACTTC.

Points on this clonotype: An end of the junction does not agree with germline; a read error may underlie this. This rearrangement joins TRBV20-1 to TRBJ2-5; tentatively, D is TRBD1 or TRBD2 (5 bases each). CDR1 and CDR2 from the germline V gene are DFQATT and SNEGSKA (reference sequence). This CDR3 is 13 amino acids long. The CDR3 DNA is TGCAGTGCTGGGGGACCAGCAACTGAGACTCAGTACTTC. It translates to CSAGGPATETQYF.

This clonotype has more than one count but fewer than ten. V usage is TRBV5-1 and J usage is TRBJ1-2; no reliable D call. The length of the CDR3 is 14 residues. V was cut by 1 base and J by 2 bases, with 9 bases left in between. The germline V gene has CDR1 SGHRS and CDR2 YFSETQ. The CDR3 here is CASSLSEGNYGYTF. For the CDR3, the DNA is TGCGCCAGCAGCTTGTCAGAGGGAAACTATGGCTACACCTTC.

This clonotype has at least ten counts. V gene TRBV6-2 or TRBV6-3 combines with J gene TRBJ2-3; no reliable D call. V lost 4 bases and J 4 bases, leaving 12 bases between the germline ends. This CDR3 spans 14 amino acids. Germline V gene lookup returns CDR1 MNHEY and CDR2 SVGEGT. The CDR3 region has the DNA TGTGCCAGCAGTTCACAGCCACTCCCAGATACGCAGTATTTT. Translated: CASSSQPLPDTQYF.

The chain has TRBV5-1 and TRBJ2-1, with D perhaps TRBD1 or TRBD2 (5 bases each). Per the germline V gene, CDR1 is SGHRS and CDR2 is YFSETQ. With 3 bases removed from V and 7 bases from J, the gap between germline ends came to 11 bases. The CDR3 length is 13 residues. The CDR3 coding sequence is TGCGCCAGCAGCTCACTAGGGGAGAATGAGCAGTTCTTC. Protein sequence: CASSSLGENEQFF.

The genes are TRBV27 and TRBJ2-2; perhaps TRBD1 as D (6 bases). This CDR3 is 14 amino acids long. Per the germline V gene, CDR1 is MNHEY and CDR2 is SMNVEV (reference sequence). The ends were cut back, 5 bases at V and 5 bases at J, with 12 bases in the middle. The CDR3 is CASSHREGTGELFF. In DNA, the CDR3 is TGTGCCAGCAGTCACAGGGAAGGGACCGGGGAGCTGTTTTTT.

This clonotype showed up just a few times. The gene calls are TRBV15 and TRBJ2-4; TRBD2 matches 8 bases. The CDR3 covers 15 residues. V lost 0 bases to trimming and J lost 8 bases; unmatched junction nucleotides: 6. CDR1 LNHNV and CDR2 YYDKDF come from the germline V gene (reference sequence). The CDR3 region has the DNA TGTGCCACCAGCAGAGATTCGGGGGGGGCGGACATTCAGTACTTC. Its translation: CATSRDSGGADIQYF. Combining the CDR3 with reference TRBV15 and TRBJ2-4 gives the whole variable domain DAMVIQNPRYQVTQFGKPVTLSCSQTLNHNVMYWYQQKSSQAPKLLFHYYDKDFNNEADTPDNFQSRRPNTSFCFLDIRSPGLGDTAMYLCATSRDSGGADIQYFGAGTRLSVL.

The chain is built from TRBV11-2 and TRBJ1-2; TRBD1 aligns across 7 bases. V trimming: 0 bases; J trimming: 5 bases; junction bases outside the gene matches: 12. From germline, CDR1 is SGHAT and CDR2 FQNNGV. CDR3 length: 17 residues. CDR3 protein: CASSLDPPTGEGYGYTF. The CDR3 DNA sequence: TGTGCCAGCAGCTTAGATCCCCCCACAGGGGAAGGGTATGGCTACACCTTC. Variable domain in full (rest from reference TRBV11-2 and TRBJ1-2): EAGVAQSPRYKIIEKRQSVAFWCNPISGHATLYWYQQILGQGPKLLIQFQNNGVVDDSQLPKDRFSAERLKGVDSTLKIQPAKLEDSAVYLCASSLDPPTGEGYGYTFGSGTRLTVV.

The J gene is TRBJ2-5, the V gene TRBV27; D is tentatively TRBD1 or TRBD2 (7 bases each). Per the germline V gene, CDR1 is MNHEY and CDR2 is SMNVEV (reference sequence). V was cut by 3 bases and J by 5 bases, with 13 bases left in between. The CDR3 runs 14 residues. CDR3 bases: TGTGCCAGCAGTTTCCAGGGGGGGACCGAGACCCAGTACTTC. Translated: CASSFQGGTETQYF.

Only a few counts were recorded for this clonotype. The gene calls are TRBV20-1 and TRBJ1-4, with 8 bases that match TRBD1. The CDR3 loop spans 13 amino acids. Trimming removed 4 bases from V and 7 bases from J; junction bases left unmatched: 5. Germline lookup yields CDR1 DFQATT and CDR2 SNEGSKA (reference sequence). The DNA for the CDR3 is TGCAGTGCTACAGGGGGCGCGGTTGAAAAACTGTTTTTT. Translation gives CSATGGAVEKLFF.

The chain recombines TRBV28 with TRBJ1-5, with a possible D match to TRBD1 (5 bases). This CDR3 contains 16 residues. V was clipped by 6 bases and J by 1 base, with 16 bases between them. CDR1 MDHEN and CDR2 SYDVKM come from the germline V gene. CDR3: CASSYLPGASNQPQHF. The CDR3, as DNA: TGTGCCAGCAGCTACTTGCCCGGGGCGAGCAATCAGCCCCAGCATTTT.

This clonotype was observed a few times. CDR3 loop: CSAPGGTAAKETQYF. CDR3 sequence (DNA): TGCAGTGCCCCCGGCGGGACCGCCGCAAAAGAGACCCAGTACTTC. The chain couples TRBV20-1 to TRBJ2-5; a weak D match, TRBD2 (6 bases). The CDR3 has 15 amino acids. Germline V gives CDR1 DFQATT, CDR2 SNEGSKA (reference sequence). The V end was cut by 6 bases, the J end by 3 bases, with 20 bases between.

The V and J genes are TRBV5-1 and TRBJ2-1; D might be TRBD2 (5 bases). The ends were cut back, 4 bases at V and 0 bases at J, with 11 bases in the middle. Germline CDR1 and CDR2: SGHRS and YFSETQ. This CDR3 is 15 amino acids long. CDR3 bases: TGCGCCAGCAGCACGGGGTCCAGCTCCTACAATGAGCAGTTCTTC. It translates to CASSTGSSSYNEQFF.

The J gene is TRBJ2-1, the V gene TRBV11-2; D unresolved. This CDR3 is built from 14 residues. In germline, CDR1 is SGHAT, CDR2 FQNNGV. V was shortened by 3 bases and J by 5 bases, with 11 bases between the two germline ends. CDR3 loop: CASSLDPSHNEQFF. Here the CDR3 DNA reads TGTGCCAGCAGCTTGGACCCTTCCCACAATGAGCAGTTCTTC.

The rearrangement joins TRBV20-1 to TRBJ1-5; D gene unclear. Trimming took off 0 bases at V and 7 bases at J, with 13 bases between the two ends. CDR1 is DFQATT and CDR2 is SNEGSKA in the germline V gene (reference sequence). The CDR3 length is 14 residues. The CDR3 reads CSARDTAVEQPQHF. The CDR3 nucleotides read TGCAGTGCTAGAGATACGGCAGTGGAACAGCCCCAGCATTTT.